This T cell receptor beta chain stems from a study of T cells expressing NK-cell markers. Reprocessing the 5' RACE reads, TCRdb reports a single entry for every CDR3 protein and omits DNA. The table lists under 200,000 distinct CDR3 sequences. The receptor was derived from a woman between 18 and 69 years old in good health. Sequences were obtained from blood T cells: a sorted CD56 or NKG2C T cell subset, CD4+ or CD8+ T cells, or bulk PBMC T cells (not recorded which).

The chain's CDR3 is CASSAVGHIAGELFF. The chain recombines TRBV9 with TRBJ2-2; TCRdb lists TRBD1, though no DNA is available to test this call. This CDR3 comprises 15 residues. The germline CDR1 and CDR2 sequences are SGDLS and YYNGEE.